This T cell receptor (beta chain) was found in a study of identical twins. Points from the study as a whole: It was cross-sectional statistical analysis, not following the same donors, that the conclusions relied on. The models gave estimates that fell short of the out-of-frame TCR alpha sharing seen in monozygotic twins.

This clonotype has only a few counts. No antigen is known for it. Carrying unique molecular identifiers, the cDNA also gained a universal primer site through template switching. Via MiXCR, TCRdb re-called the 5' RACE reads, giving one row per CDR3 protein. Found here are approximately 600,000 distinct CDR3 sequences, 7.5% to 10% of them singletons; the top ten hold more than 2.5%. The CDR3 has 12 amino acids. V lost 4 bases to trimming and J lost 4 bases, with 6 bases between them. Another study also made use of these data, one on yellow fever vaccine responses in identical twins. That source reports: Twins' vaccine T cell responses were reported to seem partly convergent and partly personalized.

The sample was PBMCs. The chain uses TRBV12-3 or TRBV12-4 and TRBJ2-3; D is unclear. The origin of this receptor is a woman under 30 in good health. CDR3 protein: CASSSKADTQYF. CDR3 bases: TGTGCCAGCAGTTCTAAAGCAGATACGCAGTATTTT.